This T cell receptor (beta chain) originates from a study of blood T cell repertoires in COVID-19. For the study at large: Nucleic acid was either cDNA or gDNA, and it came from T cells, B-cell-depleted T cells, or PBMCs.

Germline-derived CDR1 and CDR2 are LNHNV and YYDKDF (reference sequence). The CDR3 contains 19 residues. V dropped 2 bases and J dropped 4; count of bases not matched to a gene: 11. In the original analysis: Amplification of reference gene primers provided the estimated nucleated cell counts. Sequencing used immunoSEQ multiplex PCR; TCRdb keeps in-frame clones, though not all of them. V, J and clone size derive from that table, while D and trimming were established from the DNA sequence. The sample comprises roughly 250,000 clones, 80% to 90% of which are singletons, and roughly 8.6% rests with the top ten. Participants came from some 26 US areas, aged roughly 18 to 89 years. Donors of Cohort 3 who recovered were those that had two negative PCRs, clearance, or symptom resolution.

The genes are TRBV15 and TRBJ2-3; the match to TRBD2 covers 14 bases. The sequencing input was PBMCs or T cells enriched from blood (not recorded which). This clonotype was sampled from a man in his forties or fifties who had recovered from COVID-19. The CDR3 bases are TGTGCCACCAGCAGATCCACCGGGACTAGCGGGAGTGGCGCAGATACGCAGTATTTT. This gives the protein CATSRSTGTSGSGADTQYF.